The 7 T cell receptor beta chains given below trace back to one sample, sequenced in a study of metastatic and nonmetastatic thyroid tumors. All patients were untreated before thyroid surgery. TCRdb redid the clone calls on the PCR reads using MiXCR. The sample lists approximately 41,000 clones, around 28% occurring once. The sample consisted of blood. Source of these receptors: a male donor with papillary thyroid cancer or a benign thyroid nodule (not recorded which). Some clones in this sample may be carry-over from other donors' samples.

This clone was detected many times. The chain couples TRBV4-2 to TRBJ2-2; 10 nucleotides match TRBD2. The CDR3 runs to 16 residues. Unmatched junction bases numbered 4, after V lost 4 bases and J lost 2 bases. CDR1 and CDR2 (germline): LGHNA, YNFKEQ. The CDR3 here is CASSLTSGFNTGELFF. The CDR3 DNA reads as TGTGCCAGCAGCCTGACTAGCGGGTTCAACACCGGGGAGCTGTTTTTT.

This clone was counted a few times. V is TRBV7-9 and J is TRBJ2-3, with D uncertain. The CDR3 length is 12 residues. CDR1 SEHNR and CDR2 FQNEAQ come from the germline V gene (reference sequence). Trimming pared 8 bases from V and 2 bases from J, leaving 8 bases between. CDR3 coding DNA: TGTGCCAGCTTGTGGATCACAGATACGCAGTATTTT. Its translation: CASLWITDTQYF.

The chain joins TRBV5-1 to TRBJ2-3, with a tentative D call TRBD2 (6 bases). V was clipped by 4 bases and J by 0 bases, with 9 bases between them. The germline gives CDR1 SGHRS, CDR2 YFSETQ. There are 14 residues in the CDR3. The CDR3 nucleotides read TGCGCCAGCAGCCCGGGAGTAAGCACAGATACGCAGTATTTT. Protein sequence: CASSPGVSTDTQYF.

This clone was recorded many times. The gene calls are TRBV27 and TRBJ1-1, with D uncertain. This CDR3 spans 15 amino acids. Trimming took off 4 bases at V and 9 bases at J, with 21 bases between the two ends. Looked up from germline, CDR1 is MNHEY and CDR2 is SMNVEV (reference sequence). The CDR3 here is CASSSSWAGFLKAFF. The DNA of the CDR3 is TGTGCCAGCAGTTCCTCTTGGGCGGGGTTCCTTAAAGCTTTCTTT.

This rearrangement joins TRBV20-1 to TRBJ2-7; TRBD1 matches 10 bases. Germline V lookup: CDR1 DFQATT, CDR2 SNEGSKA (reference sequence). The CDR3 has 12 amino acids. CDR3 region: CRPGQGKNEQYF. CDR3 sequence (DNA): TGCAGACCGGGACAGGGGAAGAACGAGCAGTACTTC.

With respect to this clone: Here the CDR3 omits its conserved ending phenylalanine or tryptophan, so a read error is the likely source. The CDR3 bases are TGTGCCAGCAGCGTACGTGGTGGCAGCTCTGGAAACACCATATATTCT. This sequence encodes CASSVRGGSSGNTIYS. The chain combines TRBV6-1 with TRBJ1-3, with D unclear. CDR3 length: 16 residues. Germline V lookup: CDR1 MNHNS, CDR2 SASEGT. Between the trimmed V and J ends, which lost 6 bases and 0 bases, there was a span of 15 bases.

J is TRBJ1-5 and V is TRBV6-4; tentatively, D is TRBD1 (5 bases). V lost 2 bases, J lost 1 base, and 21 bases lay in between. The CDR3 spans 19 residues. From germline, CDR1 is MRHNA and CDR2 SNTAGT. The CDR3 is CASSDLTVQVSKSNQPQHF. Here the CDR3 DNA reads TGTGCCAGCAGTGACCTGACAGTCCAGGTCAGTAAGAGCAATCAGCCCCAGCATTTT.